Shown below are 25 T cell receptor beta chains from a single sample sequenced in a study of early T cells in non-severe SARS-CoV-2 infection. In TCRdb, the 5' RACE reads were re-called with MiXCR into one record per CDR3 protein. The repertoire consists of 40,000 to 60,000 distinct CDR3 sequences, with 6.2% occurring once and the leading ten covering under 8%. Sequencing used whole blood, obtained at baseline. These receptor sequences come from an adult who was a healthcare worker with PCR-confirmed SARS-CoV-2 infection or an uninfected control (not recorded which).

This clonotype has just a few counts. This chain uses TRBV12-3 or TRBV12-4 with TRBJ2-5; a weak D match, TRBD1 (6 bases). V lost 6 bases and J lost 1, with 12 bases in between. The CDR3 has 14 amino acids. The CDR3 sequence: CASRTTGFQETQYF. The CDR3 DNA sequence: TGTGCCAGCAGGACCACAGGGTTCCAAGAGACCCAGTACTTC.

This chain connects TRBV5-1 to TRBJ2-2; D gene ambiguous. This CDR3 spans 15 amino acids. V lost 0 bases and J lost 4, with 10 bases in between. Germline V gene lookup returns CDR1 SGHRS and CDR2 YFSETQ. DNA of the CDR3: TGCGCCAGCAGCTTGGCGGCAGCTATCACCGGGGAGCTGTTTTTT. Amino acid sequence: CASSLAAAITGELFF. The whole variable domain, filled in from reference TRBV5-1 and TRBJ2-2, reads KAGVTQTPRYLIKTRGQQVTLSCSPISGHRSVSWYQQTPGQGLQFLFEYFSETQRNKGNFPGRFSGRQFSNSRSEMNVSTLELGDSALYLCASSLAAAITGELFFGEGSRLTVL.

This clonotype came up many times. This rearrangement joins TRBV20-1 to TRBJ2-1, with D perhaps TRBD2 (5 bases). The CDR3 is made up of 14 amino acids. The germline V and J ends were trimmed by 5 bases and 4 bases, with 15 bases remaining between them. Germline CDR1 DFQATT, CDR2 SNEGSKA (reference sequence). CDR3 residues: CSAPSGIAYNEQFF. CDR3 bases: TGCAGTGCTCCAAGCGGAATTGCTTACAATGAGCAGTTCTTC.

This clonotype was picked up many times. V usage is TRBV7-2 and J usage is TRBJ2-2; TRBD1 agrees at 7 bases. Germline V CDR1 and CDR2: SGHTA, FQGNSA. J was trimmed by 6 bases and V by 5 bases; bases with no gene match: 15. The CDR3 runs to 17 residues. CDR3 sequence: CASSPQGTANGAGELFF. CDR3 DNA sequence: TGTGCCAGCAGCCCACAGGGGACGGCGAACGGGGCCGGGGAGCTGTTTTTT.

This clonotype turned up a few times. The chain carries TRBV20-1 and TRBJ1-4, with D possibly being TRBD1 (5 bases). V lost 3 bases and J 4 bases, leaving 6 bases between the germline ends. The CDR3 sequence is 12 residues long. Germline V gene sequence: CDR1 DFQATT, CDR2 SNEGSKA (reference sequence). DNA for the CDR3: TGCAGTGCTAGGGGGGTTAATGAAAAACTGTTTTTT. As protein: CSARGVNEKLFF.

This clonotype was seen only a few times. The chain uses TRBV18 and TRBJ2-7; 8 bases align to TRBD1. The CDR3 is 16 amino acids. CDR1 is KGHSH and CDR2 is LQKENI in the germline V gene. After removal of 6 bases from V and 3 bases from J, the junction contained 13 bases not matched to a gene. Here the CDR3 DNA reads TGTGCCAGCTCGCCTCGGGACAGGAGAGACTACTACGAGCAGTACTTC. Translating it yields CASSPRDRRDYYEQYF.

This clonotype has just a few counts. This rearrangement joins TRBV29-1 to TRBJ1-1; TRBD1 matches 8 bases. Germline V gene sequence: CDR1 SQVTM, CDR2 ANQGSEA. The CDR3 spans 13 residues. Trimming removed 0 bases from V and 5 bases from J; junction bases left unmatched: 2. CDR3 loop: CSVEDRGRTEAFF. The CDR3 nucleotides are TGCAGCGTTGAAGACAGGGGGCGGACTGAAGCTTTCTTT.

This clonotype was counted between two and nine times. The CDR3 DNA reads TGTGCCAGCAGTATTGGAGGGGCAGGCCAAGAGACCCAGTACTTC. Protein product: CASSIGGAGQETQYF. The V and J genes are TRBV9 and TRBJ2-5; TRBD2 is a possible D gene (6 bases). Germline V gene lookup returns CDR1 SGDLS and CDR2 YYNGEE. The CDR3 totals 15 residues. V was shortened by 5 bases and J by 1 base, with 15 bases between the two germline ends.

In this sample, this clonotype turned up many times. This chain joins TRBV7-2 and TRBJ2-1; D unresolved. The CDR3 sequence is 15 residues long. Trimming pared 1 base from V and 2 bases from J, leaving 9 bases between. Germline CDR1 SGHTA, CDR2 FQGNSA. The DNA of the CDR3 is TGTGCCAGCAGCTTAGGGGTAGGCCCCTACAATGAGCAGTTCTTC. It yields the protein CASSLGVGPYNEQFF.

Only a few counts were recorded for this clonotype. The chain combines TRBV11-2 with TRBJ2-1; D gene uncertain. Germline CDR1 SGHAT, CDR2 FQNNGV. The CDR3 runs to 13 residues. Trimming cost V 1 base and J 6 bases, with 7 bases left between them. CDR3 coding DNA: TGTGCCAGCAGCTTAGTCTCAGCCAATGAGCAGTTCTTC. Protein product: CASSLVSANEQFF.

This clonotype has only a few counts. The rearrangement links TRBV20-1 to TRBJ2-1; 9 nucleotides line up with TRBD2. Per the germline V gene, CDR1 is DFQATT and CDR2 is SNEGSKA (reference sequence). With 0 bases clipped from V and 6 bases from J, the junction kept 6 bases outside the gene matches. The CDR3 runs 15 residues. CDR3 coding DNA: TGCAGTGCTAGAGAAGTGGCGGGAGGGGGCAATGAGCAGTTCTTC. Amino acids: CSAREVAGGGNEQFF.

This clonotype was picked up a small number of times. The rearrangement joins TRBV27 to TRBJ1-6, with D perhaps TRBD1 (5 bases). The CDR3 sequence is 14 residues long. Trimming took 5 bases from V and 9 from J, leaving 14 bases between them. Germline V gives CDR1 MNHEY, CDR2 SMNVEV (reference sequence). The CDR3 DNA follows: TGTGCCAGCAGTCTGCAGGGATCATCTTCACCCCTCCACTTT. Its translation is CASSLQGSSSPLHF.

This clonotype appeared many times. The rearrangement uses TRBV4-2 and TRBJ2-1; D is ambiguous. The CDR3 runs 14 residues. The germline V and J ends were trimmed by 2 bases and 6 bases, with 11 bases remaining between them. Germline V lookup: CDR1 LGHNA, CDR2 YNFKEQ. CDR3 in amino acids: CASSQFSSSNEQFF. CDR3 DNA: TGTGCCAGCAGCCAATTCTCGAGCTCCAATGAGCAGTTCTTC.

This clonotype is medium-sized within its sample. The chain uses TRBV2 and TRBJ2-2; 9 bases match TRBD2. This CDR3 is 16 amino acids long. With 8 bases clipped from V and 7 bases from J, the junction kept 14 bases outside the gene matches. CDR1 and CDR2 from the germline V gene are SNHLY and FYNNEI. This CDR3 reads CASGPITSGPDGELFF. CDR3 bases: TGTGCCAGCGGGCCTATAACTAGCGGGCCCGACGGGGAGCTGTTTTTT.

This chain joins TRBV21-1 and TRBJ2-2; the table's D call of TRBD1 was not tested on the DNA. TRBV21-1 has pseudogene status. The CDR3 covers 14 residues. CDR3: CASSDRGCTGELFF. CDR3 nucleotide sequence: TGTGCCAGCAGCGACAGGGGGTGCACCGGGGAGCTGTTTTTT.

Many counts were recorded for this clonotype. The rearrangement joins TRBV12-3 or TRBV12-4 to TRBJ2-2; 12 nucleotides line up with TRBD1. Losses at the gene ends were 6 bases for V and 6 bases for J; bases not matched to a gene: 5. The CDR3 extends over 15 amino acids. DNA for the CDR3: TGTGCCAGCAGCGCCGGGACAGGGGGCCCCGGGGAGCTGTTTTTT. As protein: CASSAGTGGPGELFF.

The V gene is TRBV20-1, the J gene TRBJ2-1; 9 bases are a match to TRBD1. The CDR3 extends over 14 amino acids. Trimming removed 5 bases from V and 8 bases from J; junction bases left unmatched: 10. The germline CDR1 and CDR2 sequences are DFQATT and SNEGSKA (reference sequence). CDR3 sequence: CSAASGTGRDEQFF. Written as DNA, the CDR3 is TGCAGTGCTGCTTCCGGGACAGGGCGCGATGAGCAGTTCTTC.

The chain employs TRBV11-2 and TRBJ2-3, with 8 positions matching TRBD1. V trimming: 5 bases; J trimming: 6 bases; junction bases outside the gene matches: 1. Per germline, CDR1 SGHAT and CDR2 FQNNGV. This CDR3 contains 12 residues. The CDR3 DNA follows: TGTGCCAGCAGCAGGACAGGGGATACGCAGTATTTT. Protein product: CASSRTGDTQYF.

This clonotype was seen repeatedly, ten times or more. This chain links TRBV7-9 with TRBJ2-1, with 7 bases identical to TRBD1. The germline CDR1 and CDR2 sequences are SEHNR and FQNEAQ (reference sequence). There are 16 residues in the CDR3. V shed 5 bases and J 4 bases; nucleotides not matched to a gene: 11. The CDR3 DNA reads as TGTGCCAGCAGCCTCGCCGGGACAGCGATTTACAATGAGCAGTTCTTC. Amino acid sequence: CASSLAGTAIYNEQFF. Supplemented by reference TRBV7-9 and TRBJ2-1, the full variable domain reads DTGVSQNPRHKITKRGQNVTFRCDPISEHNRLYWYRQTLGQGPEFLTYFQNEAQLEKSRLLSDRFSAERPKGSFSTLEIQRTEQGDSAMYLCASSLAGTAIYNEQFFGPGTRLTVL.

Only a few counts were recorded for this clonotype. The chain is built from TRBV5-5 and TRBJ2-2; D is unclear. The CDR3 sequence is 14 residues long. Germline V gene sequence: CDR1 SGHKS, CDR2 YYEKEE (reference sequence). V dropped 7 bases and J dropped 0 bases, with 10 bases sitting between them. The CDR3 sequence is CASGVDPNTGELFF. DNA of the CDR3: TGTGCCAGCGGGGTAGATCCGAACACCGGGGAGCTGTTTTTT.

The DNA for the CDR3 is TGTGCCAGCAGTTACTCGCGAGGAAGTGAGCAGTACTTC. Its protein product is CASSYSRGSEQYF. The chain is built from TRBV6-2 or TRBV6-3 and TRBJ2-7; D remains unclear. In germline, CDR1 is MNHEY, CDR2 SVGEGT. The CDR3 sequence is 13 residues long. The germline V and J ends were trimmed by 0 bases and 7 bases, with 10 bases remaining between them.

This clonotype was detected many times. The chain links TRBV20-1 to TRBJ2-1; D possibly corresponds to TRBD2 (5 bases). The germline CDR1 and CDR2 sequences are DFQATT and SNEGSKA (reference sequence). The V and J ends lost 1 base and 7 bases respectively, with 17 bases between them. The CDR3 has 15 residues. The CDR3 loop is CSARARLAGLNEQFF. The CDR3 coding sequence is TGCAGTGCTAGAGCAAGGCTAGCTGGGTTGAATGAGCAGTTCTTC.

This clonotype was recorded at least ten times. The chain links TRBV29-1 to TRBJ2-3; 9 bases fit TRBD1. The CDR3 sequence is 14 residues long. V gave up 6 bases and J gave up 0 bases; unmatched junction bases: 4. Germline lookup yields CDR1 SQVTM and CDR2 ANQGSEA. Here the CDR3 reads CSVYRGQSTDTQYF. The CDR3 nucleotides read TGCAGCGTCTACAGGGGGCAGAGCACAGATACGCAGTATTTT.

This clonotype was counted ten times or more. This chain links TRBV19 with TRBJ1-2; D is possibly TRBD1 (5 bases). CDR1 is LNHDA and CDR2 is SQIVND in the germline V gene (reference sequence). The CDR3 is 15 residues long. Trimming stripped 10 bases from V and 4 bases from J, with 22 bases between. The CDR3 DNA is TGTGCCACGGGAGACCGCCGCCTTGGGGGCTATGGCTACACCTTC. Encoded protein: CATGDRRLGGYGYTF. The full variable domain, in which reference TRBV19 and TRBJ1-2 provide the parts outside the CDR3, is DGGITQSPKYLFRKEGQNVTLSCEQNLNHDAMYWYRQDPGQGLRLIYYSQIVNDFQKGDIAEGYSVSREKKESFPLTVTSAQKNPTAFYLCATGDRRLGGYGYTFGSGTRLTVV.

This clonotype has ten or more counts. The chain is built from TRBV20-1 and TRBJ2-7; D gene unclear. Trimming shortened V by 3 bases and J by 2 bases, and 23 bases separated the two germline ends. CDR3 length: 17 residues. Germline values: CDR1 DFQATT, CDR2 SNEGSKA (reference sequence). For the CDR3, the DNA is TGCAGTGCTAGGATTTTTTATAAGGCAGGATTCACCTACGAGCAGTACTTC. Residues: CSARIFYKAGFTYEQYF.